A single sample is the source of the 32 T cell receptor beta chains below, sequenced in a study of Tregs in tolerant kidney transplant recipients (dated by TCRdb to between 2018 and 2021). Library creation used the immunoSEQ multiplex PCR assay. TCRdb mirrors the immuneACCESS table, restricted to in-frame sequences. Some clones are absent from its copies; in checked studies, under half trace to an unresolved V gene, and the reason for the others is unknown. The sample's records list under 35,000 clones. Approximately 15% of the sample comes from the top ten. What this sample's time point label stands for: blood sample drawn before combined kidney and bone marrow transplant. The specimen was CD8+ T cells from blood, collected before the transplant. These receptors came from a human donor who received a combined kidney and bone marrow transplant.

About this clone itself: The observed sequence ends 3 residues before the CDR3 terminus, with the missing tail filled in from the germline J gene. V gene TRBV20-1 combines with J gene TRBJ2-1, with D possibly being TRBD1 (6 bases). This CDR3 has 15 amino acids. V was trimmed by 6 bases and J by 3 bases, leaving 18 bases between them. Germline-derived CDR1 and CDR2 are DFQATT and SNEGSKA (reference sequence). The DNA read from the CDR3 is TGCAGTGCGCCAAACTGGGGGCGACTCTACAATGAG. It translates to CSAPNWGRLYNE. The CDR3 in full is CSAPNWGRLYNEQFF.

To note about this clone: The read halts 3 residues ahead of the CDR3 end, with the missing end drawn from the germline J gene. This rearrangement joins TRBV19 to TRBJ2-1; 8 bases agree with TRBD1. The CDR3 has 15 amino acids. With 9 bases clipped from V and 7 bases from J, the junction kept 14 bases outside the gene matches. Germline CDR1 reads LNHDA; CDR2 reads SQIVND (reference sequence). CDR3 loop: CASAVTGGATNEQFF. Partial CDR3 DNA: TGTGCCAGCGCCGTAACAGGGGGTGCCACGAATGAG. Combining the CDR3 with reference TRBV19 and TRBJ2-1 gives the whole variable domain DGGITQSPKYLFRKEGQNVTLSCEQNLNHDAMYWYRQDPGQGLRLIYYSQIVNDFQKGDIAEGYSVSREKKESFPLTVTSAQKNPTAFYLCASAVTGGATNEQFFGPGTRLTVL.

As for this clone: The missing CDR3 end, 3 residues past where the read stops, is filled in from the germline J gene. The chain is built from TRBV11-3 and TRBJ2-1; 10 bases map to TRBD2. This CDR3 is built from 15 residues. Germline lookup yields CDR1 SGHNT and CDR2 YENEEA. V was clipped by 5 bases and J by 4 bases; unmatched bases: 5. The CDR3: CASSPEREGYNEQFF. The sequenced part of the CDR3 DNA is TGTGCCAGCAGCCCTGAGCGGGAGGGATACAATGAG.

Notes on this clone: The read ends 3 residues shy of where the CDR3 ends; the end is completed using the germline J gene. The chain carries TRBV5-6 and TRBJ2-7, with 8 bases fitting TRBD1. V lost 2 bases and J lost 3; bases outside the gene matches: 1. The germline V gene encodes CDR1 SGHDT and CDR2 YYEEEE. The CDR3 extends over 13 amino acids. The CDR3 reads CASSFGTGYEQYF. Incomplete CDR3 DNA: TGTGCCAGCAGCTTCGGGACAGGCTACGAG.

About this clone: The read finishes 3 residues shy of the CDR3 end, and the germline J gene is used to complete it. The rearrangement joins TRBV7-9 to TRBJ2-5; D unclear. V lost 2 bases and J lost 5, with 3 bases in between. Germline V gene lookup returns CDR1 SEHNR and CDR2 FQNEAQ (reference sequence). This CDR3 contains 11 residues. The covered CDR3 bases are TGTGCCAGCAGCTTATCGGAGACC. Its translation is CASSLSET. The CDR3 in full is CASSLSETQYF.

Remarks on this clone: The read falls 3 residues short of the CDR3 end, and the missing part is taken from the germline J gene. The chain carries TRBV2 and TRBJ2-1; D is ambiguous. Germline CDR1 reads SNHLY; CDR2 reads FYNNEI. V lost 4 bases to trimming and J lost 3 bases, with 13 bases between them. The CDR3 sequence is 15 residues long. CDR3 amino acids: CASSADNRLYNEQFF. Partial CDR3 DNA: TGTGCCAGCAGTGCCGACAATCGTCTCTACAATGAG.

As to this clone: Sequencing ends 3 residues short of the CDR3 end; the germline J gene provides the rest. This chain joins TRBV19 and TRBJ2-1, with TRBD2 identical over 10 bases. Germline V gene lookup returns CDR1 LNHDA and CDR2 SQIVND (reference sequence). CDR3 length equals 15 residues. Trimming took 6 bases from V and 5 from J; bases not matched to a gene: 7. CDR3 DNA (partial): TGTGCCAGTAGGGTACTAGCGGGATCTAACAATGAG. Translated, it gives CASRVLAGSNNE. The whole CDR3 sequence reads CASRVLAGSNNEQFF.

On this clone itself: The read ends 3 residues early relative to the CDR3; the germline J gene fills the gap. The chain is built from TRBV20-1 and TRBJ2-1; 9 nucleotides align to TRBD2. The CDR3 runs 15 residues. Germline trimming cut 0 bases from V and 4 bases from J; bases unmatched to any gene: 4. CDR1 and CDR2 (germline): DFQATT, SNEGSKA (reference sequence). The CDR3 spells CSARDWREGYNEQFF. CDR3 DNA (partial): TGCAGTGCTAGAGATTGGCGGGAGGGTTACAATGAG.

For this clone: Coverage ceases 3 residues before the CDR3 finishes, and the germline J gene fills in the end. The rearrangement joins TRBV7-3 to TRBJ1-1; D might be TRBD1 (5 bases). The CDR3 sequence is 15 residues long. V was cut by 5 bases and J by 4 bases, with 17 bases left in between. Germline V CDR1 and CDR2: SGHTA, FQGTGA. CDR3 amino acids: CASSPQGGARTEAFF. The sequenced CDR3 bases are TGTGCCAGCAGCCCCCAAGGCGGGGCTCGCACTGAA. Variable domain in full (rest from reference TRBV7-3 and TRBJ1-1): GAGVSQTPSNKVTEKGKYVELRCDPISGHTALYWYRQSLGQGPEFLIYFQGTGAADDSGLPNDRFFAVRPEGSVSTLKIQRTERGDSAVYLCASSPQGGARTEAFFGQGTRLTVV.

As concerns this clone: With the read ending 3 residues before the CDR3 end, the germline J gene is used to fill in that end. The genes are TRBV5-1 and TRBJ2-2; the match to TRBD2 covers 11 bases. The V and J ends lost 4 bases and 6 bases, in that order; junction bases with no gene match: 11. The germline V gene has CDR1 SGHRS and CDR2 YFSETQ. The length of the CDR3 is 17 residues. The CDR3 protein is CASSPPTSGTAAGELFF. The sequenced part of the CDR3 DNA is TGCGCCAGCAGCCCCCCGACTAGCGGGACGGCTGCCGGGGAG.

In regard to this clone: The read finishes 3 residues shy of the CDR3 end, and the germline J gene is used to complete it. The V and J genes are TRBV7-9 and TRBJ2-5, with 11 bases that match TRBD2. The germline V gene encodes CDR1 SEHNR and CDR2 FQNEAQ (reference sequence). This CDR3 is 14 amino acids long. V lost 3 bases and J lost 4; bases outside the gene matches: 1. CDR3 sequence: CASSFLAGGETQYF. CDR3 DNA (partial): TGTGCCAGCAGCTTCCTAGCGGGAGGAGAGACC.

Comment on this clone: The sequenced fragment ends 3 residues before the CDR3 boundary, so the rest is inferred from the germline J gene. V and J are TRBV28 and TRBJ1-5; TRBD1 matches at 8 bases. Germline values: CDR1 MDHEN, CDR2 SYDVKM. This CDR3 comprises 18 residues. V lost 4 bases, J lost 0 bases, and 11 bases stayed unmatched. CDR3: CASSWGTGGGYSNQPQHF. The DNA read from the CDR3 is TGTGCCAGCAGTTGGGGGACAGGAGGGGGATATAGCAATCAGCCC.

Worth noting for this clone: The missing CDR3 end, 3 residues past where the read stops, is filled in from the germline J gene. This chain connects TRBV19 to TRBJ2-3; 7 nucleotides agree with TRBD1. V was pared by 8 bases and J by 4 bases, with 9 bases of the junction left unmatched. The CDR3 runs 14 residues. CDR1 LNHDA and CDR2 SQIVND come from the germline V gene (reference sequence). The sequenced CDR3 bases are TGTGCCAGTCTGGGCAGGGGGAGCCCAGATACG. As protein: CASLGRGSPDT. The whole CDR3 protein is CASLGRGSPDTQYF. Using reference TRBV19 and TRBJ2-3 for the parts outside the CDR3, the full variable domain is DGGITQSPKYLFRKEGQNVTLSCEQNLNHDAMYWYRQDPGQGLRLIYYSQIVNDFQKGDIAEGYSVSREKKESFPLTVTSAQKNPTAFYLCASLGRGSPDTQYFGPGTRLTVL.

A note on this clone: The sequenced fragment ends 3 residues before the CDR3 boundary, so the rest is inferred from the germline J gene. This rearrangement joins TRBV30 to TRBJ1-1; the D is unclear. CDR1 and CDR2 from the germline V gene are GTSNPN and SVGIG (reference sequence). This CDR3 has 14 residues. V was cut by 2 bases and J by 4 bases, with 14 bases left in between. The chain's CDR3 is CAWSLGLSGTEAFF. CDR3 DNA (partial): TGTGCCTGGAGTCTTGGTTTAAGCGGCACTGAA.

Notes on this clone: The CDR3 goes on 3 residues after the read ends, and that part is filled in from the germline J gene. V is TRBV7-3 and J is TRBJ2-1; unclear D gene. Germline CDR1 SGHTA, CDR2 FQGTGA. The CDR3 runs to 14 residues. With 5 bases removed from V and 7 bases from J, the gap between germline ends came to 15 bases. CDR3 DNA, as far as it was read: TGTGCCAGCAGCCCCGTACCCGAAGGTAATGAG. Its translation: CASSPVPEGNE. The entire CDR3 reads CASSPVPEGNEQFF.

A remark on this clone: The read gets to within 3 residues of the CDR3 end, and the germline J gene fills in the rest. The chain couples TRBV19 to TRBJ2-7; TRBD2 agrees at 9 bases. CDR1 and CDR2 (germline): LNHDA, SQIVND (reference sequence). The CDR3 covers 15 residues. V shed 5 bases, J shed 2 bases, and the junction held 7 bases outside the gene matches. This CDR3 is CASSPTTSGTYEQYF. The part of the CDR3 DNA that was read is TGTGCCAGTAGTCCTACGACTAGCGGAACCTACGAG. Full variable domain (missing parts from reference TRBV19 and TRBJ2-7): DGGITQSPKYLFRKEGQNVTLSCEQNLNHDAMYWYRQDPGQGLRLIYYSQIVNDFQKGDIAEGYSVSREKKESFPLTVTSAQKNPTAFYLCASSPTTSGTYEQYFGPGTRLTVT.

The CDR3 spells CATSRETGDEKLFF. CDR3 bases read: TGTGCCACCAGCAGAGAAACAGGCGATGAAAAA. The gene calls are TRBV15 and TRBJ1-4; possibly TRBD1 for D (5 bases). The sequenced fragment ends 3 residues before the CDR3 boundary, so the rest is inferred from the germline J gene. The CDR3 covers 14 residues. The germline gives CDR1 LNHNV, CDR2 YYDKDF (reference sequence). The germline V and J ends were trimmed by 0 bases and 6 bases, with 8 bases remaining between them.

This chain's CDR3 is CASSGQTGGDSPLHF. CDR3 DNA, as far as it was read: TGTGCCAGTAGCGGCCAGACAGGGGGTGATTCACCC. This chain links TRBV19 with TRBJ1-6; 9 bases are shared with TRBD1. The read terminates 3 residues ahead of where the CDR3 ends, so the germline J gene completes it. This CDR3 spans 15 amino acids. Trimming cost V 6 bases and J 8 bases; bases outside gene matches: 8. Germline V gene sequence: CDR1 LNHDA, CDR2 SQIVND (reference sequence).

For this clone: The CDR3 goes on 3 residues after the read ends, and that part is filled in from the germline J gene. The V gene is TRBV7-9, the J gene TRBJ2-5; D possibly corresponds to TRBD1 (6 bases). This CDR3 is 15 amino acids long. V lost 4 bases and J lost 2, with 14 bases in between. Germline V gene data show CDR1 as SEHNR and CDR2 as FQNEAQ (reference sequence). The CDR3 loop reads CASSSGVVAQETQYF. The CDR3 bases that were read are TGTGCCAGCAGCTCAGGGGTAGTCGCGCAAGAGACC.

As for this clone: The DNA ends 3 residues before the CDR3 does, and the rest of the CDR3 is filled in from the germline J gene. The chain joins TRBV19 to TRBJ2-7, with no clear D. CDR3 size: 13 residues. CDR1 LNHDA and CDR2 SQIVND come from the germline V gene (reference sequence). V lost 7 bases, J lost 5 bases, and 15 bases lay in between. This CDR3 is CASTSSGRDEQYF. The covered CDR3 bases are TGTGCCAGTACCTCCTCGGGTCGCGACGAG.

Worth noting for this clone: The CDR3 goes on 3 residues after the read ends, and that part is filled in from the germline J gene. The V gene is TRBV6-2 or TRBV6-3, the J gene TRBJ1-2; 11 bases match TRBD1. This CDR3 contains 16 residues. Germline CDR1 MNHEY, CDR2 SVGEGT. Losses at the gene ends were 5 bases for V and 3 bases for J; bases not matched to a gene: 8. The DNA read from the CDR3 is TGTGCCAGCAGTACGAAACGGACAGGGGGCTACTATGGC. Protein sequence: CASSTKRTGGYYG. The whole CDR3 sequence reads CASSTKRTGGYYGYTF.

Remarks on this clone: The read terminates 3 residues before the CDR3 end, so the remaining end is supplied by the germline J gene. The V gene is TRBV29-1, the J gene TRBJ1-2; TRBD1 agrees at 7 bases. J was trimmed by 7 bases and V by 6 bases; bases with no gene match: 23. This CDR3 region has 17 residues. From germline, CDR1 is SQVTM and CDR2 ANQGSEA. The CDR3 is CSVTTPPLDRVAAGYTF. The part of the CDR3 DNA that was read is TGCAGCGTCACAACCCCTCCACTTGACAGGGTGGCTGCTGGC.

Remarks on this clone: The read terminates 3 residues ahead of where the CDR3 ends, so the germline J gene completes it. The chain couples TRBV5-4 to TRBJ2-3; D unresolved. Looked up from germline, CDR1 is SGHNT and CDR2 is YYREEE (reference sequence). This CDR3 region has 16 residues. The V end was cut by 4 bases, the J end by 0 bases, with 15 bases between. CDR3 residues: CASSSRIIASTDTQYF. CDR3 DNA, as far as it was read: TGTGCCAGCAGCAGCCGGATTATAGCTAGCACAGATACG.

Concerning this clone: The read gets to within 3 residues of the CDR3 end, and the germline J gene fills in the rest. Other nucleotide sequences from this sample produce the same CDR3. The rearrangement links TRBV20-1 to TRBJ2-7; 8 bases fit TRBD1. V shed 6 bases, J shed 3 bases, and the junction held 7 bases outside the gene matches. This CDR3 has 13 residues. In germline, CDR1 is DFQATT, CDR2 SNEGSKA (reference sequence). The DNA read from the CDR3 is TGCAGTGCGCCCGGACAGGGCAACTACGAG. This translates into CSAPGQGNYE. The whole CDR3 region reads CSAPGQGNYEQYF.

To note about this clone: The missing CDR3 end, 3 residues past where the read stops, is filled in from the germline J gene. The chain links TRBV30 to TRBJ2-7; TRBD2 matches 8 bases. CDR3 length: 17 amino acids. From germline, CDR1 is GTSNPN and CDR2 SVGIG (reference sequence). V lost 3 bases and J lost 2; bases outside the gene matches: 15. This chain's CDR3 is CAWRGGGGIQSAYEQYF. The sequenced part of the CDR3 DNA is TGTGCCTGGAGGGGGGGCGGGGGGATTCAATCCGCCTACGAG.

In the case of this clone: The read comes to an end 3 residues before the CDR3 does, leaving the germline J gene to fill in the end. The chain recombines TRBV7-3 with TRBJ2-1, with D tentatively TRBD2 (5 bases). Germline V lookup: CDR1 SGHTA, CDR2 FQGTGA. The CDR3 extends over 13 amino acids. V shed 0 bases and J shed 8 bases, with 8 bases lying between them. This chain's CDR3 is CASSLTGADEQFF. Incomplete CDR3 DNA: TGTGCCAGCAGCTTAACAGGAGCGGATGAG.

Regarding this clone: From the germline J gene comes the end of the CDR3, since the read stops 3 residues before it. V gene TRBV7-8 combines with J gene TRBJ2-1; the match to TRBD2 covers 12 bases. The CDR3 loop spans 15 amino acids. Germline CDR1 is SGHVS and CDR2 is FQNEAQ. Trimming cost V 1 base and J 7 bases; bases outside gene matches: 2. The covered CDR3 bases are TGTGCCAGCAGCTTAGGTGGGACTAGCGGGAATGAG. Translating gives CASSLGGTSGNE. The CDR3 in its entirety is CASSLGGTSGNEQFF. The full variable domain, completed using reference TRBV7-8 and TRBJ2-1, is GAGVSQSPRYKVAKRGQDVALRCDPISGHVSLFWYQQALGQGPEFLTYFQNEAQLDKSGLPSDRFFAERPEGSVSTLKIQRTQQEDSAVYLCASSLGGTSGNEQFFGPGTRLTVL.

The covered CDR3 bases are TGCAGCGTTGTAGGCGGGAGGAACTACAATGAG. Translated: CSVVGGRNYNE. The CDR3 in full is CSVVGGRNYNEQFF. The rearrangement links TRBV29-1 to TRBJ2-1; 8 nucleotides match TRBD2. The read falls 3 residues short of the CDR3 end, and the missing part is taken from the germline J gene. J lost 3 bases, V lost 4 bases, and 5 bases had no gene match. CDR1 and CDR2 (germline): SQVTM, ANQGSEA. The CDR3 has 14 residues.

Notes on this clone: The CDR3 end is not reached by the read, which stops 3 residues before it; the germline J gene fills it in. The chain is built from TRBV4-2 and TRBJ2-3; 10 bases map to TRBD2. Germline values: CDR1 LGHNA, CDR2 YNFKEQ. The CDR3 has 17 residues. Unmatched junction bases numbered 5, after V lost 0 bases and J lost 2 bases. This CDR3 reads CASSQDGAGGPTDTQYF. The CDR3 bases that were read are TGTGCCAGCAGCCAAGATGGAGCGGGAGGGCCCACAGATACG.

In the case of this clone: The missing CDR3 end, 3 residues past where the read stops, is filled in from the germline J gene. The chain recombines TRBV29-1 with TRBJ2-7; 8 bases line up with TRBD1. The germline gives CDR1 SQVTM, CDR2 ANQGSEA. The CDR3 consists of 17 residues. Unmatched junction bases numbered 19, after V lost 6 bases and J lost 3 bases. The CDR3 region is CSVSGEVDRGGGYEQYF. Partial CDR3 DNA: TGCAGCGTCTCCGGGGAGGTCGACAGGGGTGGAGGCTACGAG.

As regards this clone: The CDR3 end is not reached by the read, which stops 3 residues before it; the germline J gene fills it in. This chain connects TRBV27 to TRBJ1-2; TRBD1 matches 8 bases. The CDR3 is 16 residues long. After removal of 0 bases from V and 2 bases from J, the junction contained 5 bases not matched to a gene. CDR1 is MNHEY and CDR2 is SMNVEV in the germline V gene (reference sequence). CDR3 bases read: TGTGCCAGCAGTTTATCTGGGACAGGTTGGAACTATGGC. Translating gives CASSLSGTGWNYG. The whole CDR3 protein is CASSLSGTGWNYGYTF.

Details on this clone: The CDR3 extends 3 residues past the end of the read, so its final part is completed from the germline J gene. The rearrangement links TRBV5-6 to TRBJ2-1; the match to TRBD2 covers 7 bases. The CDR3 is 15 amino acids. The J segment lost 4 bases and the V segment lost 4 bases, leaving 8 bases of the junction unmatched. The germline CDR1 and CDR2 sequences are SGHDT and YYEEEE. The CDR3 loop is CASSTLAERYNEQFF. The sequenced part of the CDR3 DNA is TGTGCCAGCAGCACCCTAGCGGAGCGGTACAATGAG. Drawing the rest from reference TRBV5-6 and TRBJ2-1, the complete variable domain is DAGVTQSPTHLIKTRGQQVTLRCSPKSGHDTVSWYQQALGQGPQFIFQYYEEEERQRGNFPDRFSGHQFPNYSSELNVNALLLGDSALYLCASSTLAERYNEQFFGPGTRLTVL.